This T cell receptor beta chain was identified in a study of OX40 agonist ivuxolimab in advanced cancers. Study as a whole: Patients were given ivuxolimab, an antibody that agonizes OX40 (CD134). Having had anti-PD-1, anti-PD-L1 or anti-CTLA-4 therapy before was allowed, and about 42% had some. Study results and caveats: More expanded clones were seen, on average, in CD8+ T cells than in CD4+.

As concerns this clone: The antigen remains undetermined.

The V end was cut by 5 bases, the J end by 0 bases, with 15 bases between. The germline V gene has CDR1 SGHTA and CDR2 FQGNSA. The CDR3 contains 16 residues. Produced via immunoSEQ multiplex PCR; TCRdb's table is partial and in-frame only. This sample has 47,000 or so clones, with around 84% found just once. The specimen comprised CD4+ or CD8+ T cells sorted from blood, sampled in a trial of the OX40 agonist ivuxolimab. This receptor was taken from an adult with an advanced solid tumor such as melanoma, head and neck, liver or kidney cancer. The gene calls are TRBV7-2 and TRBJ2-3; D is possibly TRBD1 (5 bases). This CDR3 reads CASSHSPTASTDTQYF. The CDR3 DNA reads TGTGCCAGCAGCCACTCCCCGACAGCCAGCACAGATACGCAGTATTTT.